What follows are 7 T cell receptor beta chains derived from one specimen sequenced in a study of cytomegalovirus exposure and HLA in healthy donors. The PCR used 60 Vbeta and 13 Jbeta primers. Using immunoSEQ multiplex PCR, the repertoire was profiled, and TCRdb retains in-frame clones only, with some absent. The sample has fewer than 150,000 clones, about 80% seen once. The material sequenced was PBMCs. Every receptor here comes from a middle-aged man in good health and CMV-seropositive.

The chain recombines TRBV5-6 with TRBJ2-1; D ambiguous. The CDR3 consists of 14 residues. Trimming shortened V by 5 bases and J by 6 bases, and 15 bases separated the two germline ends. Looked up from germline, CDR1 is SGHDT and CDR2 is YYEEEE. CDR3 nucleotides: TGTGCCAGCAGGTCTAGTGCCAGATCCAATGAGCAGTTCTTC. Its protein is CASRSSARSNEQFF.

The chain employs TRBV28 and TRBJ1-4; 8 bases match TRBD1. The length of the CDR3 is 14 residues. The germline V gene encodes CDR1 MDHEN and CDR2 SYDVKM. After removal of 4 bases from V and 6 bases from J, the junction contained 4 bases not matched to a gene. Here the CDR3 DNA reads TGTGCCAGCAGTTCAGGGGGCGCCGATGAAAAACTGTTTTTT. Translated: CASSSGGADEKLFF.

This clone was observed a handful of times. CDR3 residues: CASSLSEGALGGYTF. In nucleotides, the CDR3 is TGTGCCAGCAGCCTTTCTGAGGGGGCCCTGGGCGGCTACACCTTC. The chain recombines TRBV6-6 with TRBJ1-2; 7 nucleotides match TRBD1. The V gene end was trimmed by 6 bases and the J gene end by 8 bases; junction bases not matched to a gene: 15. Looked up from germline, CDR1 is MNHNY and CDR2 is SVGAGI (reference sequence). The CDR3 contains 15 residues.

The chain is built from TRBV7-9 and TRBJ2-3; 7 nucleotides agree with TRBD2. The CDR3 is 13 residues long. From germline, CDR1 is SEHNR and CDR2 FQNEAQ (reference sequence). J gave up 10 bases and V 3 bases, and 7 bases lay outside the gene matches. CDR3 bases: TGTGCCAGCAGCTTCCCCACTAGCGAAGCGCAGTATTTT. Its protein is CASSFPTSEAQYF.

This rearrangement joins TRBV6-5 to TRBJ2-6; D unresolved. The germline V and J ends were trimmed by 6 bases and 3 bases, with 12 bases remaining between them. Germline V lookup: CDR1 MNHEY, CDR2 SVGAGI. This CDR3 is 15 amino acids long. The CDR3 loop reads CASSPGFRGANVLTF. The CDR3 bases are TGTGCCAGCAGCCCTGGCTTTCGTGGGGCCAACGTCCTGACTTTC.

The J gene is TRBJ1-1, the V gene TRBV7-3, with D possibly matching TRBD1 (5 bases). Trimming stripped 5 bases from V and 2 bases from J, with 12 bases between. The CDR3 contains 14 residues. The germline V gene has CDR1 SGHTA and CDR2 FQGTGA. In DNA, the CDR3 is TGTGCCAGCAGCCCGAGCGGGGCAAACACTGAAGCTTTCTTT. Protein sequence: CASSPSGANTEAFF.

J is TRBJ2-5 and V is TRBV5-6; 11 bases match TRBD2. Germline assignment: CDR1 SGHDT and CDR2 YYEEEE. This CDR3 region has 15 residues. The J segment lost 7 bases and the V segment lost 4 bases, leaving 9 bases of the junction unmatched. The CDR3 sequence: CASSPGLAGGGTQYF. CDR3 in DNA: TGTGCCAGCAGCCCTGGACTAGCGGGTGGGGGGACCCAGTACTTC.